This is a list of T cell receptor beta chains from one sample in a study of cytotoxic CD8 clonotypes in ibrutinib-treated CLL. Sequencing was performed with immunoSEQ multiplex PCR; in TCRdb, only in-frame clones are kept and a portion is missing. The table records 200,000 or so clones, more than 70% of them present only once. The sample here was PBMCs, taken after 12 months of ibrutinib treatment. The receptors were sampled from a human donor with chronic lymphocytic leukemia. The CDR3 runs from the conserved cysteine through the conserved F or W. D genes are given only for firm matches. Rows may omit the clone size; those that give it use once, few, many or a size class.

clone size,V gene,J gene,D gene,CDR3 DNA,CDR3 protein
-,TRBV15,TRBJ2-7,-,TGTGCCACCAGCAGAGAACGGGAGCAGTACTTC,CATSREREQYF
-,TRBV6-5,TRBJ2-5,TRBD1,TGTGCCAGCAGACTCAGACAGGGACAAGAGACCCAGTACTTC,CASRLRQGQETQYF
-,TRBV5-1,TRBJ2-2,TRBD2,TGCGCCAGCAGCTTGACCCTAGCGGGAGGGACCGGGGAGCTGTTTTTT,CASSLTLAGGTGELFF
-,TRBV5-8,TRBJ1-5,-,TGTGCCAGCAGCTTGGAAGGGCTTAATCAGCCCCAGCATTTT,CASSLEGLNQPQHF
-,TRBV30,TRBJ2-3,TRBD2,TGTGCCTGGAGTGGACTAGCGGGGGCCGCCGGGAGCACAGATACGCAGTATTTT,CAWSGLAGAAGSTDTQYF
-,TRBV27,TRBJ2-1,TRBD1,TGTGCCAGCAGTCCCTTTGGACAGGGGGCATACAATGAGCAGTTCTTC,CASSPFGQGAYNEQFF
-,TRBV5-1,TRBJ1-2,-,TGCGCCAGCACCTCGGACATTTCTAACTATGGCTACACCTTC,CASTSDISNYGYTF
-,TRBV7-9,TRBJ1-6,-,TGTGCCGGGGGATTGAGCTCCTATAATTCACCCCTCCACTTT,CAGGLSSYNSPLHF
-,TRBV28,TRBJ2-2,-,TGTGCCAGCAGAACACAGGGTGCCGGGGAGCTGTTTTTT,CASRTQGAGELFF
-,TRBV19,TRBJ1-5,TRBD1,TGTGCCAGTAGAACCGGGACAGGCCAGCCCCAGCATTTT,CASRTGTGQPQHF
-,TRBV10-1,TRBJ1-2,-,TGCGCCAGCAGTGAGTCAGCGGGATATGGCTACACCTTC,CASSESAGYGYTF
-,TRBV7-9,TRBJ2-3,-,TGTGCCAGCAGCTTACCTAGCCTTTCCACAGATACGCAGTATTTT,CASSLPSLSTDTQYF
-,TRBV28,TRBJ2-1,-,TGTGCCAGCAGTCCGGGGTACTACAATGAGCAGTTCTTC,CASSPGYYNEQFF
-,TRBV5-1,TRBJ2-1,TRBD2,TGCGCCAGCAGCCCTGGTGGGGGGACTAGCGGGAGTTGGTTCTTC,CASSPGGGTSGSWFF
-,TRBV5-1,TRBJ1-3,-,TGCGCCAGCAGCCCTCTAACGGGGGGAATAGGAAACACCATATATTTT,CASSPLTGGIGNTIYF
few,TRBV2,TRBJ2-2,-,TGTGCCAGCTTCTCCGGGACGGCGAACACCGGGGAGCTGTTTTTT,CASFSGTANTGELFF
-,TRBV5-1,TRBJ2-2,TRBD1,TGCGCCAGCAGCTTGGGACAGGGGGCAAGCGGGGAGCTGTTTTTT,CASSLGQGASGELFF
-,TRBV7-9,TRBJ2-7,-,TGTGCCAGCAGCTTAACATGGGAGCACCACGAGCAGTACTTC,CASSLTWEHHEQYF
-,TRBV28,TRBJ2-7,-,TGTGCCAGCAGTCTCCCCTGGGGAGGGGGTGACGAGCAGTACTTC,CASSLPWGGGDEQYF
-,TRBV19,TRBJ2-2,-,TGTGCCAGTAGTTTGGTTGGGCGGGGACCGAACACCGGGGAGCTGTTTTTT,CASSLVGRGPNTGELFF
-,TRBV5-1,TRBJ2-5,-,TGCGCCAGCAGCTTGGGGCCGGAGACCCAGTACTTC,CASSLGPETQYF
once,TRBV25-1,TRBJ2-7,-,TGTGCCAGCGACATAGGGGGCGAGCAGTACTTC,CASDIGGEQYF
once,TRBV7-9,TRBJ2-1,-,TGTGCCAGCAGCCCCCTGCATGAGCAGTTCTTC,CASSPLHEQFF
many,TRBV4-1,TRBJ1-2,TRBD1,TGCGCCAGCAGCCGGACCACCGACAGGGGGCTAAGAGGCTACACCTTC,CASSRTTDRGLRGYTF